This T cell receptor (beta chain) originates from a study of T cells in narcolepsy. The V end lost 6 bases, the J end lost 4 bases, and 15 bases lay between the germline ends. The CDR3 has 14 residues. CDR1 and CDR2 (germline): MNHEY, SVGAGI. Assay: immunoSEQ multiplex PCR; the TCRdb copy retains only in-frame clones and omits some. The data hold roughly 20,000 clones, with roughly four fifths observed a single time. The V gene is TRBV6-5, the J gene TRBJ2-5; TRBD1 might be the D (7 bases). The clonotype was recovered from a human donor in good health. Specimen: memory (CD45RA-) CD4+ T cells from blood. The CDR3 region has the DNA TGTGCCAGCAGGCCGACAGGGAGGTCAGAGACCCAGTACTTC. Amino acids: CASRPTGRSETQYF.